The clone carrying this TCR beta chain has a count of ten or more. What it binds is unknown. This entry is derived from a study of post-analysis software for immune sequencing data. Overall study results and limits: Patients had higher frequencies than controls of roughly five TRBV segments, including TRBV5-6, TRBV5-1 and TRBV20-1.

Trimming left V 1 base short and J 3 bases short, with 4 bases between. Germline CDR1 LGHDT, CDR2 YNNKEL (reference sequence). CDR3 length: 12 amino acids. cDNA libraries of TCR beta carried unique molecular identifiers. Hundreds of thousands of cDNA molecules came from around 1 to 9.1 million T cells. Each CDR3 protein is one row after TCRdb ran MiXCR on the PCR reads. The sample has over 700,000 distinct CDR3 sequences, 30% seen once; the top ten hold more than 0.55%. This TCR derives from a girl between 5 and 17 years old with multiple sclerosis. The sample taken for sequencing was blood. J is TRBJ2-7 and V is TRBV3-1; D not resolved. The CDR3 sequence: CASSQAGYEQYF. CDR3 coding DNA: TGTGCCAGCAGCCAAGCAGGCTACGAGCAGTACTTC.